This T cell receptor beta chain was found in a study of blood T cell repertoires in COVID-19. Turning to the study itself: Italy, Spain and the United States were the sources of the convalescent and acute COVID-19 samples.

Per germline, CDR1 MDHEN and CDR2 SYDVKM. The CDR3 length is 16 residues. V was pared by 1 base and J by 1 base, with 12 bases between. The Seattle patients, enrolled during active infection, were followed longitudinally. Source study methods: Nucleated cell number was recorded as an estimate derived from reference gene primer amplification. The assay was immunoSEQ multiplex PCR, and TCRdb's table has in-frame clones only and misses some. The DNA was the basis for D and trimming; V, J and clone size are from that table. This table holds 150,000 to 200,000 clones, 80% to 90% found once. This clone was seen just once.

The sample comprised peripheral blood. The receptor was derived from a woman of 80 years or more with COVID-19, enrolled during active disease. V gene TRBV28 combines with J gene TRBJ2-3; D remains unclear. CDR3 in amino acids: CASSLLAVRGTDTQYF. Here the CDR3 DNA reads TGTGCCAGCAGTTTATTGGCGGTCAGAGGCACAGATACGCAGTATTTT.